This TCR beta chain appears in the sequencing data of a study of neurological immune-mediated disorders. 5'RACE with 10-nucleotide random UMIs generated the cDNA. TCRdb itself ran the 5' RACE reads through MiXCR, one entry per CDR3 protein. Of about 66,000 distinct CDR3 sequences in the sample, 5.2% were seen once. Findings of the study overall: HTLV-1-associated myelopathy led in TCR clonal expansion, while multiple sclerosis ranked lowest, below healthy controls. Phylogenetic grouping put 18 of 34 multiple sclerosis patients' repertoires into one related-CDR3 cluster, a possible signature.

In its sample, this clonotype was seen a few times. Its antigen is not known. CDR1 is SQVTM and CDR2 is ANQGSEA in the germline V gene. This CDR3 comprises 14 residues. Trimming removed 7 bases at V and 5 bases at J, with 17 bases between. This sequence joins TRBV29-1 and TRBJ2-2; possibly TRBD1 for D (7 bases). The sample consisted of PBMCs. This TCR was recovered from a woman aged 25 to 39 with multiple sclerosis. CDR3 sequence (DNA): TGCAGCGGCCGGGACAGCGGGCGGACCGGGGAGCTGTTTTTT. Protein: CSGRDSGRTGELFF.